These T cell receptor beta chains were read from a single sample in a study of shared clonotypes between healthy human individuals. The protocol was immunoSEQ multiplex PCR, while the TCRdb copy is restricted to in-frame clones and leaves out a portion. The sample holds 2 million to 2.5 million clones; 90% to 97% are singletons and the top ten take 0.1% to 0.15%. Sequenced: naive CD4+ T cells sorted from blood. These receptors were collected from a man aged 18-30 years in good health. Each CDR3 is given with its conserved first and last residue. D genes are given only for firm matches. For some rows the clone size is stated as once, few or many, or as a class when expanded; others skip it.

d_gene	abundance	v_gene	j_gene	CDR3aa	CDR3nt
NA	NA	TRBV4-3	TRBJ1-4	CASSRRQYGNEKLFF	TGCGCCAGCAGCCGGCGACAGTACGGGAATGAAAAACTGTTTTTT
TRBD1	NA	TRBV7-8	TRBJ2-3	CASSPRPSDRVRVTDTQYF	TGTGCCAGCAGCCCTCGCCCCTCGGACAGGGTGAGGGTCACAGATACGCAGTATTTT
NA	NA	TRBV2	TRBJ2-3	CASSAWMVDTQYF	TGTGCCAGCAGTGCTTGGATGGTAGATACGCAGTATTTT
NA	NA	TRBV6-4	TRBJ1-1	CASTYSQNTEAFF	TGTGCCAGCACTTACAGCCAGAACACTGAAGCTTTCTTT
NA	NA	TRBV11-2	TRBJ2-5	CASSGRQQETQYF	TGTGCCAGCAGCGGAAGACAGCAAGAGACCCAGTACTTC
NA	NA	TRBV11-2	TRBJ2-5	CASSLSTGGQETQYF	TGTGCCAGCAGCTTAAGTACAGGCGGACAAGAGACCCAGTACTTC
TRBD1	NA	TRBV18	TRBJ1-1	CASSPWTGTNTEAFF	TGTGCCAGCTCACCCTGGACAGGGACTAACACTGAAGCTTTCTTT
TRBD1	NA	TRBV6-5	TRBJ1-1	CASTRGRNTEAFF	TGTGCCAGCACCAGGGGGCGGAACACTGAAGCTTTCTTT
NA	few	TRBV10-2	TRBJ1-2	CASSESRSGYGYTF	TGCGCCAGCAGTGAGTCAAGGTCAGGCTATGGCTACACCTTC
NA	NA	TRBV7-9	TRBJ1-2	CASSSDGQSTYGYTF	TGTGCCAGCAGCTCCGACGGACAGAGTACCTATGGCTACACCTTC
NA	NA	TRBV5-6	TRBJ2-5	CASRKNGEPEETQYF	TGTGCCAGCAGAAAGAACGGGGAACCCGAAGAGACCCAGTACTTC
TRBD1	NA	TRBV7-9	TRBJ2-5	CASSPGQGAGETQYF	TGTGCCAGCAGCCCAGGACAGGGGGCTGGAGAGACCCAGTACTTC
TRBD1	NA	TRBV5-1	TRBJ1-4	CASSPIDRALPEKLFF	TGCGCCAGCAGCCCGATCGACAGGGCGCTACCTGAAAAACTGTTTTTT
NA	once	TRBV30	TRBJ1-2	CAWSAGAYGYGYTF	TGTGCCTGGAGCGCAGGGGCATATGGCTATGGCTACACCTTC
NA	NA	TRBV9	TRBJ2-3	CASSPPRNTDTQYF	TGTGCCAGCAGCCCCCCCAGGAACACAGATACGCAGTATTTT
NA	NA	TRBV7-8	TRBJ2-2	CASSLGYTGELFF	TGTGCCAGCAGCTTAGGGTACACCGGGGAGCTGTTTTTT
NA	once	TRBV30	TRBJ2-1	CAWKDDNEQFF	TGTGCCTGGAAGGACGACAATGAGCAGTTCTTC
NA	NA	TRBV29-1	TRBJ1-2	CSVERDWSGYTF	TGCAGCGTTGAAAGGGATTGGAGTGGCTACACCTTC
TRBD1	NA	TRBV6-4	TRBJ2-2	CASGRDSNTGELFF	TGTGCCAGCGGCCGGGACAGCAACACCGGGGAGCTGTTTTTT
NA	NA	TRBV5-1	TRBJ1-4	CASSFIGTTNEKLFF	TGCGCCAGCAGCTTTATCGGGACAACTAATGAAAAACTGTTTTTT
NA	NA	TRBV29-1	TRBJ1-3	CSVETSGNTIYF	TGCAGCGTCGAGACCTCTGGAAACACCATATATTTT
NA	NA	TRBV27	TRBJ2-3	CASSFTGTDTQYF	TGTGCCAGCAGTTTCACAGGCACAGATACGCAGTATTTT
TRBD2	NA	TRBV10-1	TRBJ2-1	CASSSGRATNEQFF	TGCGCCAGTTCTAGCGGGAGGGCCACCAATGAGCAGTTCTTC
TRBD1	once	TRBV4-3	TRBJ2-7	CASSQPGQGGPQYF	TGCGCCAGCAGCCAACCGGGACAGGGAGGTCCGCAGTACTTC
NA	NA	TRBV12-5	TRBJ2-3	CASGVENTQYF	TGTGCTAGTGGGGTGGAGAATACGCAGTATTTT
TRBD1	NA	TRBV5-1	TRBJ1-6	CASSLALMTGGSPLHF	TGCGCCAGCAGCTTGGCCCTGATGACAGGGGGATCACCCCTCCACTTT
NA	NA	TRBV2	TRBJ1-2	CASSDRSSYGYTF	TGTGCCAGCAGTGACAGGTCTTCCTATGGCTACACCTTC
NA	NA	TRBV11-3	TRBJ2-3	CASSLWGTDTQYF	TGTGCCAGCAGCTTATGGGGTACAGATACGCAGTATTTT
TRBD1	NA	TRBV19	TRBJ1-4	CASSTRDRGSNEKLFF	TGTGCCAGTAGTACCCGGGACAGGGGATCTAATGAAAAACTGTTTTTT
TRBD2	NA	TRBV5-1	TRBJ2-1	CASRATGLAGVEQFF	TGCGCCAGCAGAGCAACAGGACTAGCGGGAGTGGAGCAGTTCTTC
NA	once	TRBV11-2	TRBJ2-7	CASSSLQGPYEQYF	TGTGCCAGCAGCTCCTTGCAGGGACCCTACGAGCAGTACTTC
NA	once	TRBV4-1	TRBJ1-5	CASSQDHAFRPQHF	TGCGCCAGCAGCCAAGATCATGCCTTCCGGCCCCAGCATTTT
NA	NA	TRBV5-8	TRBJ1-1	CASSSRNLPTEAFF	TGTGCCAGCAGCAGCAGGAATCTGCCCACTGAAGCTTTCTTT
TRBD2	NA	TRBV6-1	TRBJ2-7	CASGGLAGEEQYF	TGTGCCAGCGGGGGACTAGCGGGAGAAGAGCAGTACTTC
NA	NA	TRBV4-1	TRBJ1-1	CASSHGPGTGDTEAFF	TGCGCCAGCAGCCACGGTCCCGGGACGGGGGACACTGAAGCTTTCTTT
TRBD2	NA	TRBV10-1	TRBJ2-3	CASSEASGVTQYF	TGCGCCAGCAGTGAGGCTAGCGGGGTTACGCAGTATTTT
TRBD2	NA	TRBV27	TRBJ2-7	CASSRSGSSYEQYF	TGTGCCAGCAGTCGCAGCGGGAGCTCCTACGAGCAGTACTTC
TRBD1	NA	TRBV28	TRBJ1-5	CASSLGSTGWGVYSNQPQHF	TGTGCCAGCAGTTTAGGATCGACAGGGTGGGGGGTATATAGCAATCAGCCCCAGCATTTT
NA	NA	TRBV5-1	TRBJ1-2	CASRRAGTVNYGYTF	TGCGCCAGCAGGCGTGCCGGGACGGTAAACTATGGCTACACCTTC
TRBD2	NA	TRBV11-2	TRBJ2-3	CASSSRTSGGAGDTQYF	TGTGCCAGCAGCTCAAGGACTAGCGGGGGGGCCGGAGATACGCAGTATTTT
TRBD1	NA	TRBV11-2	TRBJ2-7	CASSSGTGNYEQYF	TGTGCCAGCAGCTCAGGGACAGGAAACTACGAGCAGTACTTC
TRBD1	NA	TRBV6-5	TRBJ1-2	CASSNGQGANYGYTF	TGTGCCAGCAGCAACGGACAGGGGGCGAACTATGGCTACACCTTC
NA	once	TRBV29-1	TRBJ2-7	CSVGPDFYEQYF	TGCAGCGTTGGGCCTGACTTCTACGAGCAGTACTTC
NA	NA	TRBV5-4	TRBJ2-1	CASSLATGTYNEQFF	TGTGCCAGCAGCTTGGCGACAGGAACGTACAATGAGCAGTTCTTC
NA	once	TRBV6-5	TRBJ2-7	CASSFSGHSYEQYF	TGTGCCAGCAGTTTTAGCGGTCACTCCTACGAGCAGTACTTC
NA	NA	TRBV5-1	TRBJ2-5	CASSTGLGETQYF	TGCGCCAGCAGCACAGGGTTGGGGGAGACCCAGTACTTC
NA	NA	TRBV9	TRBJ2-7	CASSPGSGQTYEQYF	TGTGCCAGCAGCCCGGGGAGCGGGCAAACCTACGAGCAGTACTTC
TRBD1	NA	TRBV5-3	TRBJ2-7	CARSPGTGRREYEQYF	TGTGCCAGAAGCCCAGGGACAGGGAGGAGGGAATACGAGCAGTACTTC
NA	NA	TRBV2	TRBJ2-2	CASSLHTGELFF	TGTGCCAGCAGTCTACACACCGGGGAGCTGTTTTTT
TRBD2	NA	TRBV7-2	TRBJ2-3	CASSPGGRGDTQYF	TGTGCCAGCAGCCCAGGCGGGAGAGGAGATACGCAGTATTTT
NA	NA	TRBV20-1	TRBJ2-1	CSAEGLDEQFF	TGCAGTGCTGAGGGTTTGGATGAGCAGTTCTTC
TRBD1	NA	TRBV28	TRBJ2-7	CASSPARQGKGQYF	TGTGCCAGCAGTCCCGCCCGACAGGGGAAGGGGCAGTACTTC
TRBD1	NA	TRBV5-4	TRBJ1-6	CASSPGQGNSPLHF	TGTGCCAGCAGCCCCGGACAGGGTAATTCACCCCTCCACTTT
TRBD1	NA	TRBV29-1	TRBJ2-7	CSVYGTGPYEQYF	TGCAGCGTTTACGGGACAGGGCCCTACGAGCAGTACTTC